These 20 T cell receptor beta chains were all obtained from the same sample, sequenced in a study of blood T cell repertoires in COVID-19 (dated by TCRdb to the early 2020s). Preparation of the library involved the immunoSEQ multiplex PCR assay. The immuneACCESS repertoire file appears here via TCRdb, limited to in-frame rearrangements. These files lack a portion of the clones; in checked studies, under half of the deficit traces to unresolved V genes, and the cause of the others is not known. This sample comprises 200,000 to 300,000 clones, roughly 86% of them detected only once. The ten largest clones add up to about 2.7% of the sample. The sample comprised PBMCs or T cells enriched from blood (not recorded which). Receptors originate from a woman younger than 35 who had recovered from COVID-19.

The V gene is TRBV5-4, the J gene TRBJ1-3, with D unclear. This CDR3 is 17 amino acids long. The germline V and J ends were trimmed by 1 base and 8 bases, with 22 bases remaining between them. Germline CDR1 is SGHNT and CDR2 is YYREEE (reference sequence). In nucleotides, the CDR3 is TGTGCCAGCAGCTTGTTCGGAGAGAGGCCTGTGCCTGACACCATATATTTT. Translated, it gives CASSLFGERPVPDTIYF.

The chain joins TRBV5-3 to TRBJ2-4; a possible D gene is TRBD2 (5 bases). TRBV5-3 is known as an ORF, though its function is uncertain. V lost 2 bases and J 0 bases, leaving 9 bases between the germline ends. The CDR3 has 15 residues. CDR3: CARSFSVPAKNIQYF. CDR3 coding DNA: TGTGCCAGAAGCTTTAGCGTGCCAGCCAAAAACATTCAGTACTTC.

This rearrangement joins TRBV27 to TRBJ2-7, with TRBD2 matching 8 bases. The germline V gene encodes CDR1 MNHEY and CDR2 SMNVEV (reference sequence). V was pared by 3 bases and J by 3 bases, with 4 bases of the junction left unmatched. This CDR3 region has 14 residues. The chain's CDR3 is CASSFHSGGYEQYF. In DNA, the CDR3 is TGTGCCAGCAGTTTCCACAGCGGGGGCTACGAGCAGTACTTC.

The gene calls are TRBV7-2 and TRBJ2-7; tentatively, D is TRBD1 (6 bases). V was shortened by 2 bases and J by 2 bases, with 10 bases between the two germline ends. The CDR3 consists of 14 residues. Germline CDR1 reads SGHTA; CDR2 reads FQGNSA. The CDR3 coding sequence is TGTGCCAGCAGCTTAAACAGGGAACCCTACGAGCAGTACTTC. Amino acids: CASSLNREPYEQYF.

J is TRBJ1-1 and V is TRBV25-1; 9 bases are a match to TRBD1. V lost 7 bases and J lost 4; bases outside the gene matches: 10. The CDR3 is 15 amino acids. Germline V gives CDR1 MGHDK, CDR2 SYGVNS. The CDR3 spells CASIPSEDRGTEAFF. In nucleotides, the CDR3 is TGTGCCAGCATCCCCTCCGAGGACAGGGGCACTGAAGCTTTCTTT.

CDR3 bases: TGTGCCAGCAGCTCTGGGGGGATCGGACAGGGGGCAGGAGAGGGCTACACCTTC. Protein sequence: CASSSGGIGQGAGEGYTF. This chain links TRBV5-4 with TRBJ1-2; TRBD1 aligns across 11 bases. The J segment lost 8 bases and the V segment lost 3 bases, leaving 18 bases of the junction unmatched. In germline, CDR1 is SGHNT, CDR2 YYREEE (reference sequence). The CDR3 totals 18 residues.

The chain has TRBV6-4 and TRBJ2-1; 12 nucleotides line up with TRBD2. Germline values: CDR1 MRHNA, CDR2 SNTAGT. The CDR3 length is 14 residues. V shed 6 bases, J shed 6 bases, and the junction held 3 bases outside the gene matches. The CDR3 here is CASRKTSGSNEQFF. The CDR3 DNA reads TGTGCCAGCAGAAAGACTAGCGGGAGCAATGAGCAGTTCTTC.

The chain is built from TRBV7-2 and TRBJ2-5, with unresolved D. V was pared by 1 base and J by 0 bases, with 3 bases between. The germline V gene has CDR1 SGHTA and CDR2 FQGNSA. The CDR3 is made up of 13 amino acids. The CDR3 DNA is TGTGCCAGCAGCTTAGTATACCAAGAGACCCAGTACTTC. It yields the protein CASSLVYQETQYF.

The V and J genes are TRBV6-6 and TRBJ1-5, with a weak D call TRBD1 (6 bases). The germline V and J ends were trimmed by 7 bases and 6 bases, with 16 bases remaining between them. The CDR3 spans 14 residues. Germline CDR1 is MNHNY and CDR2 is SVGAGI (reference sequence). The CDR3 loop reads CASTTGHLRQPQHF. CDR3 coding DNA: TGTGCCAGCACCACGGGACATCTTCGTCAGCCCCAGCATTTT.

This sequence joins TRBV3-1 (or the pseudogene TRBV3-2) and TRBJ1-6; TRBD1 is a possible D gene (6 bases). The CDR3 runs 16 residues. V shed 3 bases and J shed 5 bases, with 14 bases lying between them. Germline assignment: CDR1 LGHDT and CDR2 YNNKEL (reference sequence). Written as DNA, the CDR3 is TGTGCCAGCAGCCACCCTAAGGACAGAGATAATTCACCCCTCCACTTT. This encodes CASSHPKDRDNSPLHF.

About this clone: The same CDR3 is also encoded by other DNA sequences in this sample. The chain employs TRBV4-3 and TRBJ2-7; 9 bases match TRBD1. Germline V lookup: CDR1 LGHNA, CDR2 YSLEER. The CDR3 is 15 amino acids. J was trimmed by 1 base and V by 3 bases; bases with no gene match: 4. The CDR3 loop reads CASSHSGTGSYEQYF. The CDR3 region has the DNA TGCGCCAGCAGCCATTCCGGGACAGGGTCCTACGAGCAGTACTTC.

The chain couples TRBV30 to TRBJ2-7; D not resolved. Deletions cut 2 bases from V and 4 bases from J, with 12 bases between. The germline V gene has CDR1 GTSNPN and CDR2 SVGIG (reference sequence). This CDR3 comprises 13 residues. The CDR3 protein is CAWSPREDYEQYF. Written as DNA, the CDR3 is TGTGCCTGGAGTCCGCGCGAAGATTACGAGCAGTACTTC.

The CDR3 DNA reads as TGTGCCAGTAGTATGACGACACAGGGCGAGCAGTACTTC. It encodes CASSMTTQGEQYF. The chain employs TRBV19 and TRBJ2-7; D is possibly TRBD1 (6 bases). CDR1 is LNHDA and CDR2 is SQIVND in the germline V gene (reference sequence). V was trimmed by 3 bases and J by 6 bases, leaving 12 bases between them. The CDR3 runs to 13 residues.

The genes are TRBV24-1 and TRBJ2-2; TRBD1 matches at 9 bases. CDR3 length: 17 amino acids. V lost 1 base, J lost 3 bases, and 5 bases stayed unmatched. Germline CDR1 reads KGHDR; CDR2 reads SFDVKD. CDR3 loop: CATSDFTGGFDTGELFF. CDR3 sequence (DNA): TGTGCCACCAGTGATTTCACAGGGGGCTTCGACACCGGGGAGCTGTTTTTT.

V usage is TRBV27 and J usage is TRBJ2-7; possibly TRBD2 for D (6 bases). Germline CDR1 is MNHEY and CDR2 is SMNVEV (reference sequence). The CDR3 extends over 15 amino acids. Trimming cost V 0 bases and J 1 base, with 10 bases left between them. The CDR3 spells CASSLSRGASYEQYF. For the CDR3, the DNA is TGTGCCAGCAGTTTATCCCGCGGGGCATCCTACGAGCAGTACTTC.

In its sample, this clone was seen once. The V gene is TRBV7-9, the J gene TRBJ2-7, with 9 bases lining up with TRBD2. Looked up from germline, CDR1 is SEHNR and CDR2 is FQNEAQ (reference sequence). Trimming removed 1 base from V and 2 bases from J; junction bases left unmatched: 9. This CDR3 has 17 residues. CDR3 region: CASSLVLDGLAPYEQYF. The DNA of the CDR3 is TGTGCCAGCAGCTTAGTCTTAGATGGACTAGCGCCCTACGAGCAGTACTTC.

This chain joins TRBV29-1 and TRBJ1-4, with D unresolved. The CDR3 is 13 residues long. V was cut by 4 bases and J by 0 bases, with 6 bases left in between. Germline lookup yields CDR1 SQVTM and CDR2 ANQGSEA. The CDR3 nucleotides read TGCAGCGTTGCTATCGCAACTAATGAAAAACTGTTTTTT. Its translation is CSVAIATNEKLFF.

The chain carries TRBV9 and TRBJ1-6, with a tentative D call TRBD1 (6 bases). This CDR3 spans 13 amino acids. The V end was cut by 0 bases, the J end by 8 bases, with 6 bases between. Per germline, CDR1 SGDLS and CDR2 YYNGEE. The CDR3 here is CASSVDRDSPLHF. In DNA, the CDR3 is TGTGCCAGCAGCGTAGACAGGGATTCACCCCTCCACTTT.

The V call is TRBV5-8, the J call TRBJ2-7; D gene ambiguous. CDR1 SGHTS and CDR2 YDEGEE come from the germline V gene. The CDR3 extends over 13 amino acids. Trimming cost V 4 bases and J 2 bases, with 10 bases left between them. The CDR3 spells CASSPQSPYEQYF. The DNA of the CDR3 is TGTGCCAGCAGCCCCCAAAGCCCCTACGAGCAGTACTTC.

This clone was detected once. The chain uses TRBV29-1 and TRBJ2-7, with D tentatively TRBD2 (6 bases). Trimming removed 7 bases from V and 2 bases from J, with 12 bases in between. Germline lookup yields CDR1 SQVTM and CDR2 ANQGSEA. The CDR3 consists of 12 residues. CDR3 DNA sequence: TGCAGCGCTCTGGACTATACCTACGAGCAGTACTTC. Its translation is CSALDYTYEQYF.